This is a list of T cell receptor beta chains from one sample in a study of blood T cell repertoires in COVID-19. Here immunoSEQ multiplex PCR was the method, and the copy in TCRdb shows in-frame clones only, minus some. The sample lists some 95,000 clones, less than 85% occurring once. The specimen was peripheral blood. The source of these receptors is a man between 65 and 85 years old with acute or convalescent COVID-19. Both conserved end residues are part of each CDR3. D genes are given only for firm matches. Not all rows give a size; the values are once, few, many and, for expanded clones, a class.

J | V | size | D | DNA | CDR3
TRBJ2-3 | TRBV29-1 | - | - | TGCAGCGTCCCGGGTCCATCGGGGACAGATACGCAGTATTTT | CSVPGPSGTDTQYF
TRBJ2-3 | TRBV30 | - | - | TGTGCCTGGAGAGAGAAAGGGGTAGATACGCAGTATTTT | CAWREKGVDTQYF
TRBJ2-1 | TRBV10-3 | - | TRBD2 | TGTGCCATCAGTGATGTACTAGCGGGAGGAAACAAGCAGTTCTTC | CAISDVLAGGNKQFF
TRBJ1-2 | TRBV19 | - | TRBD1 | TGTGCCAGTAGTTTAGGGACAGTCTATGGCTACACCTTC | CASSLGTVYGYTF
TRBJ1-5 | TRBV28 | - | - | TGTGCCAGCAGTCTAGCAGATAGCAATCAGCCCCAGCATTTT | CASSLADSNQPQHF
TRBJ1-1 | TRBV5-1 | - | TRBD1 | TGCGCCAGCAGCCAGGGGGACAGCCAGAACACTGAAGCTTTCTTT | CASSQGDSQNTEAFF
TRBJ1-1 | TRBV7-9 | few | TRBD1 | TGTGCCAGCAGATCGACAGGGGTGGGCACTGAAGCTTTCTTT | CASRSTGVGTEAFF
TRBJ2-5 | TRBV24-1 | - | TRBD1 | TGTGCCACCAGTGATCCCACAGGGGTCCAAGAGACCCAGTACTTC | CATSDPTGVQETQYF
TRBJ2-3 | TRBV15 | once | TRBD2 | TGTGCCACCAGCAGAGATCTTAGCGGGTTTAGCACAGATACGCAGTATTTT | CATSRDLSGFSTDTQYF
TRBJ2-1 | TRBV5-1 | - | TRBD1 | TGCGCCAGCAGCAATAACAGGGGGCTTTATCTGAATGAGCAGTTCTTC | CASSNNRGLYLNEQFF
TRBJ1-3 | TRBV14 | - | TRBD1 | TGTGCCAGCAGTGAGGGGGCGAGCTCTGGAAACACCATATATTTT | CASSEGASSGNTIYF
TRBJ2-1 | TRBV18 | - | TRBD2 | TGTGCCAGCTCCCCCGACCCGGGGGGTAGCGGGGGCCGTAGCTCCTACAATGAGCAGTTCTTC | CASSPDPGGSGGRSSYNEQFF
TRBJ2-3 | TRBV7-2 | - | - | TGTGCCAGCGGCCAGACTAGAAACACAGATACGCAGTATTTT | CASGQTRNTDTQYF
TRBJ2-3 | TRBV24-1 | - | TRBD2 | TGTGCCACCAGTGATTTGAGCGGGAGAACAGATACGCAGTATTTT | CATSDLSGRTDTQYF
TRBJ1-4 | TRBV7-9 | - | TRBD1 | TGTGCCAGCAGCTCGCAGGGGGCGCTTAATGAAAAACTGTTTTTT | CASSSQGALNEKLFF
TRBJ2-2 | TRBV7-8 | few | TRBD2 | TGTGCCAGCAGCTTACGACTAGCGGGGAACACCGGGGAGCTGTTTTTT | CASSLRLAGNTGELFF
TRBJ1-5 | TRBV12-3/TRBV12-4 | - | TRBD1 | TGTGCCAGTACAGGGGCGGTGAATCAGCCCCAGCATTTT | CASTGAVNQPQHF
TRBJ1-2 | TRBV2 | few | - | TGTGCCAGCAGTGAGCCTGAGGGATCTCGTGGCTACACCTTC | CASSEPEGSRGYTF
TRBJ2-7 | TRBV5-1 | - | TRBD1 | TGCGCCAGCGGACCGGACAGGGGGCGCGAGCAGTACTTC | CASGPDRGREQYF
TRBJ2-3 | TRBV5-4 | - | TRBD1 | TGTGCCAGCAGCAAGACGACAGGGAGCCGTCTCGCAGATACGCAGTATTTT | CASSKTTGSRLADTQYF
TRBJ1-4 | TRBV24-1 | - | - | TGTGCCACCAGTGAGCCAGGGTTAGATGAAAAACTGTTTTTT | CATSEPGLDEKLFF
TRBJ2-7 | TRBV28 | - | TRBD2 | TGTGCCAGCGGGAGCGGGAGAAACTACGAGCAGTACTTC | CASGSGRNYEQYF
TRBJ1-5 | TRBV28 | - | TRBD1 | TGTGCCAGCAGTTCCTTGACAGGGGTTCAGCCCCAGCATTTT | CASSSLTGVQPQHF
TRBJ2-2 | TRBV7-2 | - | - | TGTGCCAGCAGCTCGCAGGGGTTGGACACCGGGGAGCTGTTTTTT | CASSSQGLDTGELFF
TRBJ1-1 | TRBV2 | - | - | TGTGCCACCAAACCAGGGAAGGGGAACACTGAAGCTTTCTTT | CATKPGKGNTEAFF
TRBJ1-2 | TRBV24-1 | - | TRBD1 | TGTGCCACCAGTGATGAGCCAGGGGGAGTTGATGGCTACACCTTC | CATSDEPGGVDGYTF
TRBJ2-2 | TRBV5-6 | - | - | TGTGCCAGCAGCTTGCCACACAACACCGGGGAGCTGTTTTTT | CASSLPHNTGELFF
TRBJ2-1 | TRBV10-3 | - | TRBD2 | TGTGCCATCAGTTTAGGACTAGCGGGGGATGAGCAGTTCTTC | CAISLGLAGDEQFF
TRBJ1-6 | TRBV5-1 | few | - | TGCGCCAGCAGCTTGAAGGGGGTCTCACCCCTCCACTTT | CASSLKGVSPLHF
TRBJ2-7 | TRBV27 | few | TRBD1 | TGTGCCAGCAGACGCTCGGGACAGGGATACTACGAGCAGTACTTC | CASRRSGQGYYEQYF
TRBJ1-2 | TRBV27 | - | TRBD1 | TGTGCCAGCAGTCCGAGGACAGGGGTATCGATTGGCTACACCTTC | CASSPRTGVSIGYTF
TRBJ1-1 | TRBV29-1 | - | TRBD1 | TGCAGCGTGGACCGGACAGGGCTCATGAACACTGAAGCTTTCTTT | CSVDRTGLMNTEAFF